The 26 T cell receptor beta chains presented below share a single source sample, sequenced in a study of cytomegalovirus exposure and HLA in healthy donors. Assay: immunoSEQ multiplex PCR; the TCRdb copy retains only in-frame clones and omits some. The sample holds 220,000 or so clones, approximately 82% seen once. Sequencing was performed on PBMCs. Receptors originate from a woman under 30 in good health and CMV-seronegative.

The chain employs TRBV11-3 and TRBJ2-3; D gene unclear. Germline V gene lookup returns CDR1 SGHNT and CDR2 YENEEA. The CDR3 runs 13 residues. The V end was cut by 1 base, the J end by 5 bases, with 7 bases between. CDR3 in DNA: TGTGCCAGCAGCTTAGGGGCAGGAGATACGCAGTATTTT. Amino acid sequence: CASSLGAGDTQYF.

DNA for the CDR3: TGCGCCAGCAGCTTTTCTGGCCCCCTGGATACGCAGTATTTT. It codes for CASSFSGPLDTQYF. The V call is TRBV5-1, the J call TRBJ2-3; D remains ambiguous. CDR1 is SGHRS and CDR2 is YFSETQ in the germline V gene. Trimming removed 2 bases from V and 6 bases from J, with 13 bases in between. This CDR3 is built from 14 residues. Full variable domain (outside the CDR3, taken from reference TRBV5-1 and TRBJ2-3): KAGVTQTPRYLIKTRGQQVTLSCSPISGHRSVSWYQQTPGQGLQFLFEYFSETQRNKGNFPGRFSGRQFSNSRSEMNVSTLELGDSALYLCASSFSGPLDTQYFGPGTRLTVL.

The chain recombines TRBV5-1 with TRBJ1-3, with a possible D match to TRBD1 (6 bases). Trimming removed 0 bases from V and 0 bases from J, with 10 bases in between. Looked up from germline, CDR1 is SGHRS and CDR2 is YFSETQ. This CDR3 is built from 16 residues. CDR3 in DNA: TGCGCCAGCAGCTTGGAGGGGGGTACCTCTGGAAACACCATATATTTT. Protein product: CASSLEGGTSGNTIYF.

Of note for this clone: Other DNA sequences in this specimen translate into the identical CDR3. CDR3 sequence (DNA): TGTGCCAGCAGCGTAGGAGGAGGGGGCCGTGAAGCTTTCTTT. Encoded protein: CASSVGGGGREAFF. The V gene is TRBV9, the J gene TRBJ1-1; 7 nucleotides match TRBD1. The germline gives CDR1 SGDLS, CDR2 YYNGEE. This CDR3 contains 14 residues. J gave up 7 bases and V 0 bases, and 6 bases lay outside the gene matches.

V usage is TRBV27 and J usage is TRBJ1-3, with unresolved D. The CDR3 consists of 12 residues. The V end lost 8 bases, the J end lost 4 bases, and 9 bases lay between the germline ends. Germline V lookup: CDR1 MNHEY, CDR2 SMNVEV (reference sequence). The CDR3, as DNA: TGTGCCAGCGGTGAGGCCGGAAACACCATATATTTT. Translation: CASGEAGNTIYF.

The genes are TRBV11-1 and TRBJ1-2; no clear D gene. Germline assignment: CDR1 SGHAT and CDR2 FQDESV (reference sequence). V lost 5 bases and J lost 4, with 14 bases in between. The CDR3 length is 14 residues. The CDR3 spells CASSPARYSYGYTF. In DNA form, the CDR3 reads TGTGCCAGCAGCCCGGCGAGGTACTCCTATGGCTACACCTTC.

The CDR3 bases are TGTGCCAGCAGCGTCGAGGGAGGAGCCGCTTTCTTT. It encodes CASSVEGGAAFF. The chain couples TRBV9 to TRBJ1-1; unclear D gene. V lost 2 bases and J 11 bases, leaving 13 bases between the germline ends. The CDR3 length is 12 residues. CDR1 is SGDLS and CDR2 is YYNGEE in the germline V gene.

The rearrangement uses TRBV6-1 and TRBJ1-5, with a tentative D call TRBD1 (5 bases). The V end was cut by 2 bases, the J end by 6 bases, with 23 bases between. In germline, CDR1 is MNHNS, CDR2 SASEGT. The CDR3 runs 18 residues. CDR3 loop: CASSERSGPITGGQPQHF. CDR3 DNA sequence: TGTGCCAGCAGTGAACGATCAGGGCCAATAACCGGGGGTCAGCCCCAGCATTTT.

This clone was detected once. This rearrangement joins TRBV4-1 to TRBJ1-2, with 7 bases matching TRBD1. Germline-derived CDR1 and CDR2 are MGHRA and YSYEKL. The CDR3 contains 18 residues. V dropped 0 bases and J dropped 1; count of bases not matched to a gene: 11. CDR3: CASSQDRGGRAFNYGYTF. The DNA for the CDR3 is TGCGCCAGCAGCCAAGACAGGGGGGGGAGGGCCTTTAACTATGGCTACACCTTC.

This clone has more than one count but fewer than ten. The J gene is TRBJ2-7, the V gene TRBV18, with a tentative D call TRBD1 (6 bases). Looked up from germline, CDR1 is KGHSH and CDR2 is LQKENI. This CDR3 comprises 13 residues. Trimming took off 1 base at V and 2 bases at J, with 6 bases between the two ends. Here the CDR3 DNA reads TGTGCCAGCTCACCACAGGGGGCCTACGAGCAGTACTTC. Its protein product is CASSPQGAYEQYF.

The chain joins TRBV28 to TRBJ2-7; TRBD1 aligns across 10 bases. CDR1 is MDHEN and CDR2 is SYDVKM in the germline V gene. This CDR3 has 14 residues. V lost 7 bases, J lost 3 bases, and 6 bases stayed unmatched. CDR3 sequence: CASTDRTGGYEQYF. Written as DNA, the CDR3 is TGTGCCAGCACCGACCGGACAGGGGGCTACGAGCAGTACTTC.

CDR3 protein: CASSQGGGEGEQFF. For the CDR3, the DNA is TGCGCCAGCAGCCAAGGAGGGGGGGAGGGTGAGCAGTTCTTC. The V and J genes are TRBV4-1 and TRBJ2-1; D perhaps matches TRBD2 (7 bases). This CDR3 contains 14 residues. Germline V gene sequence: CDR1 MGHRA, CDR2 YSYEKL. Trimming left V 1 base short and J 9 bases short, with 13 bases between.

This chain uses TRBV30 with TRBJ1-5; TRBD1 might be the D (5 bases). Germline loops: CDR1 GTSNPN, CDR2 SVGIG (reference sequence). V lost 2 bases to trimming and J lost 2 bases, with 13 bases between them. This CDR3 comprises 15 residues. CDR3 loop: CAWSSRGIRNQPQHF. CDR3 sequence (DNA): TGTGCCTGGAGTAGTCGGGGGATTCGCAATCAGCCCCAGCATTTT.

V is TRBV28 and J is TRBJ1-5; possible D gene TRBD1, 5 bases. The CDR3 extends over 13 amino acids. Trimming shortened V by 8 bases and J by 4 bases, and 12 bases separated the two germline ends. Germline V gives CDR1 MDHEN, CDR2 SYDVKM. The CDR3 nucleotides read TGTGCCAGCCGCGGGGACTTGAATCAGCCCCAGCATTTT. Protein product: CASRGDLNQPQHF.

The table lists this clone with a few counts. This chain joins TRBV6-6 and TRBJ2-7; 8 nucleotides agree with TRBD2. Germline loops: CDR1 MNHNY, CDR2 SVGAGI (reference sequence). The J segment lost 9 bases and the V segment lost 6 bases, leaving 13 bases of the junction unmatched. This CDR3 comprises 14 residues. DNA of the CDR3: TGTGCCAGCAGCCTAAGCGGGGGCATCTTCGGGCAGTACTTC. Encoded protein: CASSLSGGIFGQYF.

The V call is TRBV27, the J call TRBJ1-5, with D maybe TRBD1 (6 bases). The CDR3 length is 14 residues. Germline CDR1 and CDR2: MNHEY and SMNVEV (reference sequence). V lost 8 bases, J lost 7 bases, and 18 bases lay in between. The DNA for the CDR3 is TGTGCCAGCCGAAAGGGGGGCGCGGGGCAGCCCCAGCATTTT. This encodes CASRKGGAGQPQHF.

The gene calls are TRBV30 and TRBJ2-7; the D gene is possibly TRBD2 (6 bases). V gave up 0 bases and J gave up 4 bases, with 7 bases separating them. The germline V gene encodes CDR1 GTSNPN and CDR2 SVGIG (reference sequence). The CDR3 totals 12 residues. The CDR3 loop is CAWSVGGYEQYF. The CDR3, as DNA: TGTGCCTGGAGTGTGGGGGGTTACGAGCAGTACTTC.

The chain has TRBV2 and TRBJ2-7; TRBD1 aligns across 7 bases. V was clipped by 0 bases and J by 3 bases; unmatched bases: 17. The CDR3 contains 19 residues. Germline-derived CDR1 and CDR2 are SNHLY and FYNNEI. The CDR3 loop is CASSEAEIRKGGWSYEQYF. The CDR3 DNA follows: TGTGCCAGCAGTGAAGCGGAAATTCGGAAAGGGGGCTGGAGCTACGAGCAGTACTTC.

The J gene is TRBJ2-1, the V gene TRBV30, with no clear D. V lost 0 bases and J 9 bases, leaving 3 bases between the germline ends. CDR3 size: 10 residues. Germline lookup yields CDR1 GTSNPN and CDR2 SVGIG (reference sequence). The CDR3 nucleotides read TGTGCCTGGAGTGTACGTGAGCAGTTCTTC. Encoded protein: CAWSVREQFF.

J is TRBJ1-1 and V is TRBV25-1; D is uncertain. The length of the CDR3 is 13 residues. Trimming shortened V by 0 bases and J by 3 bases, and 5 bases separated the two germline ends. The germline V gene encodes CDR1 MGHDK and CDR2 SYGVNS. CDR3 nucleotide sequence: TGTGCCAGCAGTGAATATAGCCACACTGAAGCTTTCTTT. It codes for CASSEYSHTEAFF. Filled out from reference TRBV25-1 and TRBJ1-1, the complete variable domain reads EADIYQTPRYLVIGTGKKITLECSQTMGHDKMYWYQQDPGMELHLIHYSYGVNSTEKGDLSSESTVSRIRTEHFPLTLESARPSHTSQYLCASSEYSHTEAFFGQGTRLTVV.

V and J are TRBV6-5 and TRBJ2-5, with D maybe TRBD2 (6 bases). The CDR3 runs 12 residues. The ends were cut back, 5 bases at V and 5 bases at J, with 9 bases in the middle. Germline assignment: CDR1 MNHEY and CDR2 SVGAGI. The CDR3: CASSIGGETQYF. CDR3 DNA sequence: TGTGCCAGCAGTATTGGGGGGGAGACCCAGTACTTC.

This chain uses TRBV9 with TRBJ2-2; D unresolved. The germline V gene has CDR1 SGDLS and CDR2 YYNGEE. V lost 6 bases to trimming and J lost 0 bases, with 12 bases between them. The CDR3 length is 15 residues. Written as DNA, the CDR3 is TGTGCCAGCACCTTCGGCGTCGCGAACACCGGGGAGCTGTTTTTT. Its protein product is CASTFGVANTGELFF.

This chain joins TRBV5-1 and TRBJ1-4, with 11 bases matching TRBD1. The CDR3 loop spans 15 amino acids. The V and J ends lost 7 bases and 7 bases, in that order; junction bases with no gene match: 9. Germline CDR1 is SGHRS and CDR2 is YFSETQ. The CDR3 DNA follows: TGCGCCAGCCATGCCGGGACAGGGGGAGTTGAAAAACTGTTTTTT. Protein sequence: CASHAGTGGVEKLFF.

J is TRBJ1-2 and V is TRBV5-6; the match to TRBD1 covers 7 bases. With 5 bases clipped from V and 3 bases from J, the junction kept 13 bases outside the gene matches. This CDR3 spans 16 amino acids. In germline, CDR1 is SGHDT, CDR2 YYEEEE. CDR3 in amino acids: CASRRGQDQLYYGYTF. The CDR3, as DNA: TGTGCCAGCAGGCGAGGACAGGACCAACTTTACTATGGCTACACCTTC.

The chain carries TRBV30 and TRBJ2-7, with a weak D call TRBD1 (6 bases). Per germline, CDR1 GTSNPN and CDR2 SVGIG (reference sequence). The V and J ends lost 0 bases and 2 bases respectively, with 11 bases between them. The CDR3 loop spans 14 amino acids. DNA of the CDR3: TGTGCCTGGAGTGTACGGAACAGGGCCTACGAGCAGTACTTC. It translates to CAWSVRNRAYEQYF.

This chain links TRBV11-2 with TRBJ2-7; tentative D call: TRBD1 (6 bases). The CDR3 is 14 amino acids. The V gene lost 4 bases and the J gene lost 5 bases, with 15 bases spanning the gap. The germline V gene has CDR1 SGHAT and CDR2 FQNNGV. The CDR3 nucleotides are TGTGCCAGCAGCTCGGACCTTGGGGGCGACGAGCAGTACTTC. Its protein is CASSSDLGGDEQYF. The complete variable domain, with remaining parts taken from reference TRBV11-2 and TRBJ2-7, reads EAGVAQSPRYKIIEKRQSVAFWCNPISGHATLYWYQQILGQGPKLLIQFQNNGVVDDSQLPKDRFSAERLKGVDSTLKIQPAKLEDSAVYLCASSSDLGGDEQYFGPGTRLTVT.